The clone carrying this T cell receptor beta chain showed up just a few times. The CDR3 is made up of 16 amino acids. Per the germline V gene, CDR1 is LNHNV and CDR2 is YYDKDF (reference sequence). With 5 bases clipped from V and 3 bases from J, the junction kept 11 bases outside the gene matches. These data are taken from a study of blood T cells in healthy people across ages. For the second PCR, which ran for 7 to 11 cycles, a sample-barcoded 5' primer and a J-beta primer mix were used. Each cDNA molecule carried a tag from a template-switch adaptor that contained 12 random nucleotides. TCRdb recomputed calls from the 5' RACE reads with MiXCR, one row per CDR3 protein. Here the sample spans around 1.5 million distinct CDR3 sequences, about 31% being singletons.

The chain has TRBV15 and TRBJ2-3, with 7 bases matching TRBD1. This TCR derives from a woman under 40 in good health. The sequenced sample was blood. The CDR3 DNA reads as TGTGCCACCAGCCATGGGTCAGGGGGTTTAACAGATACGCAGTATTTT. Protein: CATSHGSGGLTDTQYF.